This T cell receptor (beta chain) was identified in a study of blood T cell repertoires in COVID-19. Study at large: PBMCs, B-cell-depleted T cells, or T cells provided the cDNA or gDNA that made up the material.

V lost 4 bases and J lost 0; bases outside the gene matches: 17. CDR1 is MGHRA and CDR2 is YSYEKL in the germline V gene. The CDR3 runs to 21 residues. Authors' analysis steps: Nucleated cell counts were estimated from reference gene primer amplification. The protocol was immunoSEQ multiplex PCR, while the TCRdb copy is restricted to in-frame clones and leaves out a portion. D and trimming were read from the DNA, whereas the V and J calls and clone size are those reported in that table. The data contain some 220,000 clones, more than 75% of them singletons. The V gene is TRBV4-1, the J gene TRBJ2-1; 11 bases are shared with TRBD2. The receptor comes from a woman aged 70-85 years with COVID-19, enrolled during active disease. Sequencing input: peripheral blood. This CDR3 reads CASSRGVAGLAEVSSYNEQFF. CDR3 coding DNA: TGCGCCAGCAGCCGGGGGGTGGCGGGACTAGCGGAAGTTTCCTCCTACAATGAGCAGTTCTTC.